Sequencing of this T cell receptor beta chain was carried out in a study of cytomegalovirus exposure and HLA in healthy donors. As concerns this clone: Its antigen is not identified.

Germline CDR1 and CDR2: SGHRS and YFSETQ. Trimming stripped 4 bases from V and 14 bases from J, with 25 bases between. The CDR3 contains 16 residues. Broader study findings: Later, an analysis showed that TCR beta chains associated with HLA were more clonally expanded than others that were equally common. Later work associated 16,951 TCR beta sequences with HLA alleles at 0.05 false discovery rate.

PCR amplification relied on 60 Vbeta primers (plus 13 Jbeta primers). Sequencing used immunoSEQ multiplex PCR; TCRdb keeps in-frame clones, though not all of them. The sample consists of roughly 170,000 clones, about four fifths of them appearing once. This receptor was identified in a man aged 25-40 years in good health and CMV-seropositive. This sequence joins TRBV5-1 and TRBJ1-6; the D gene is possibly TRBD1 (6 bases). Sequencing was carried out using PBMCs. The CDR3 DNA sequence: TGCGCCAGCAGCCCAGGAACCGGGACAAGGTCCGTTTCCCTCCACTTT. Translation gives CASSPGTGTRSVSLHF.